A single sample is the source of the 30 T cell receptor beta chains below, sequenced in a study of memory CD4+ T cells and cytomegalovirus serostatus. Data came from immunoSEQ multiplex PCR; TCRdb stores just in-frame clones and leaves some out. In the table there are under 35,000 clones, around 76% of which are singletons. The sort gate was single viable CD3+CD4+CD8-CD45RO+ cells for memory CD4+ T cells. Sequenced material: memory CD4+ T cells from blood. The source is an adult in good health and CMV-seronegative. Some clones in this sample may be carry-over from other donors' samples.

This clone has just a few counts. V gene TRBV2 combines with J gene TRBJ2-7; D is undetermined. Germline values: CDR1 SNHLY, CDR2 FYNNEI. Trimming stripped 8 bases from V and 3 bases from J, with 14 bases between. The CDR3 consists of 13 residues. The CDR3 protein is CASGVGQVYEQYF. In DNA form, the CDR3 reads TGTGCCAGCGGGGTCGGGCAGGTCTACGAGCAGTACTTC.

This chain uses TRBV10-3 with TRBJ2-1, with D tentatively TRBD1 (6 bases). The CDR3 length is 15 residues. Germline V gene lookup returns CDR1 ENHRY and CDR2 SYGVKD. V lost 5 bases to trimming and J lost 0 bases, with 11 bases between them. The CDR3 coding sequence is TGTGCCATCAGTTACAGGGATAGCTCCTACAATGAGCAGTTCTTC. Its translation: CAISYRDSSYNEQFF.

V usage is TRBV4-3 and J usage is TRBJ2-3; 9 bases match TRBD2. Germline CDR1 reads LGHNA; CDR2 reads YSLEER. The ends lost 4 bases at V and 8 bases at J; junction bases unmatched: 13. The CDR3 has 16 residues. The CDR3 protein is CASSRDGGGGLGTQYF. CDR3 DNA: TGCGCCAGCAGCCGTGACGGCGGGGGGGGTTTAGGTACGCAGTATTTT.

The gene calls are TRBV27 and TRBJ1-2; D remains unclear. Germline V gene sequence: CDR1 MNHEY, CDR2 SMNVEV (reference sequence). With 4 bases removed from V and 4 bases from J, the gap between germline ends came to 13 bases. The CDR3 has 14 residues. The CDR3 loop reads CASSSHKGSYGYTF. CDR3 DNA sequence: TGTGCCAGCAGTTCACACAAGGGCAGCTATGGCTACACCTTC.

This clone was counted between two and nine times. This chain uses TRBV19 with TRBJ1-1; 8 bases are shared with TRBD1. In germline, CDR1 is LNHDA, CDR2 SQIVND (reference sequence). The CDR3 runs to 14 residues. V lost 5 bases and J lost 2; bases outside the gene matches: 4. The CDR3 bases are TGTGCCAGTAGTTTGACAGGGGTAAACACTGAAGCTTTCTTT. It is translated as CASSLTGVNTEAFF.

The V call is TRBV2, the J call TRBJ2-7, with 12 nucleotides matching TRBD2. Germline V gene lookup returns CDR1 SNHLY and CDR2 FYNNEI. V gave up 8 bases and J gave up 3 bases; unmatched junction bases: 14. The CDR3 has 17 residues. CDR3 loop: CASVQELAGGPNYEQYF. The CDR3 DNA is TGTGCCAGCGTCCAAGAACTAGCGGGGGGACCAAACTACGAGCAGTACTTC.

CDR3 sequence reads: CASSRQLAGGQETQYF. CDR3 sequence (DNA): TGCGCCAGCAGCCGCCAGCTAGCGGGGGGACAAGAGACCCAGTACTTC. V gene TRBV5-1 combines with J gene TRBJ2-5, with 11 bases lining up with TRBD2. The trim removed 4 bases at V and 2 bases at J, leaving 7 bases unmatched. The CDR3 consists of 16 residues. Germline lookup yields CDR1 SGHRS and CDR2 YFSETQ.

This clone was detected a few times. The chain joins TRBV11-3 to TRBJ1-1; D remains ambiguous. V shed 0 bases and J shed 3 bases, with 5 bases lying between them. Germline CDR1 reads SGHNT; CDR2 reads YENEEA. CDR3 length: 13 residues. The CDR3 DNA follows: TGTGCCAGCAGCTTAGATCCTGACACTGAAGCTTTCTTT. This sequence encodes CASSLDPDTEAFF.

The chain recombines TRBV6-1 with TRBJ1-4; a possible D gene is TRBD1 (6 bases). Germline assignment: CDR1 MNHNS and CDR2 SASEGT. The CDR3 sequence is 16 residues long. Deletions cut 3 bases from V and 8 bases from J, with 19 bases between. The CDR3 nucleotides are TGTGCCAGCAGTGATCTGAGGGGGATAACGAGGGAAAAACTGTTTTTT. It yields the protein CASSDLRGITREKLFF.

The chain uses TRBV20-1 and TRBJ1-1; D unclear. Deletions cut 6 bases from V and 6 bases from J, with 11 bases between. The germline gives CDR1 DFQATT, CDR2 SNEGSKA (reference sequence). There are 11 residues in the CDR3. The CDR3 bases are TGCAGTGCCGCCCAAGGACCTGAAGCTTTCTTT. Translation: CSAAQGPEAFF.

This clone was found a few times. The chain recombines TRBV10-1 with TRBJ2-3; tentatively, D is TRBD1 (5 bases). V was shortened by 3 bases and J by 4 bases, with 11 bases between the two germline ends. The CDR3 loop spans 14 amino acids. Looked up from germline, CDR1 is WNHNN and CDR2 is SYGVQD (reference sequence). The CDR3 coding sequence is TGCGCCAGCAGTGATGGACAAGAGCCAGATACGCAGTATTTT. Translation: CASSDGQEPDTQYF.

The chain has TRBV19 and TRBJ1-2, with TRBD1 as a possible D gene (5 bases). Germline CDR1 LNHDA, CDR2 SQIVND (reference sequence). CDR3 length equals 13 residues. V dropped 8 bases and J dropped 5 bases, with 15 bases sitting between them. The CDR3 here is CASASGNLYGYTF. The CDR3, as DNA: TGTGCCAGTGCTTCAGGGAACCTTTATGGCTACACCTTC.

The rearrangement uses TRBV11-2 and TRBJ2-3, with D unresolved. The length of the CDR3 is 12 residues. Germline values: CDR1 SGHAT, CDR2 FQNNGV. V was trimmed by 4 bases and J by 0 bases, leaving 2 bases between them. Written as DNA, the CDR3 is TGTGCCAGCAGCTCTAGCACAGATACGCAGTATTTT. Amino acid sequence: CASSSSTDTQYF.

This clone was detected a few times. The chain uses TRBV2 and TRBJ2-7; TRBD2 aligns across 7 bases. Germline V gene sequence: CDR1 SNHLY, CDR2 FYNNEI. V shed 4 bases, J shed 6 bases, and the junction held 12 bases outside the gene matches. CDR3 length: 15 residues. The CDR3, as DNA: TGTGCCAGCAGTGTGTACGGCGGGGGACGGGGCGAGCAGTACTTC. Translation gives CASSVYGGGRGEQYF.

This sequence joins TRBV5-6 and TRBJ2-5; D gene ambiguous. V was shortened by 4 bases and J by 3 bases, with 4 bases between the two germline ends. The CDR3 runs to 11 residues. The germline V gene encodes CDR1 SGHDT and CDR2 YYEEEE. CDR3 nucleotide sequence: TGTGCCAGCAGCATAGAAGAGACCCAGTACTTC. Translated: CASSIEETQYF.

The rearrangement uses TRBV7-9 and TRBJ1-2, with no clear D. CDR3 size: 15 residues. The V and J ends lost 1 base and 5 bases respectively, with 14 bases between them. Germline lookup yields CDR1 SEHNR and CDR2 FQNEAQ (reference sequence). The CDR3 bases are TGTGCCAGCAGCTTAGGATTTGCAGAGATATATGGCTACACCTTC. Encoded protein: CASSLGFAEIYGYTF.

The CDR3 coding sequence is TGTGCCAGCAGCTTGGCCGGAGCCTCCTACGAGCAGTACTTC. Protein: CASSLAGASYEQYF. This chain connects TRBV5-4 to TRBJ2-7; D uncertain. V was cut by 0 bases and J by 0 bases, with 7 bases left in between. The CDR3 totals 14 residues. Germline V gene lookup returns CDR1 SGHNT and CDR2 YYREEE (reference sequence). Full variable domain (rest looked up from reference TRBV5-4 and TRBJ2-7): ETGVTQSPTHLIKTRGQQVTLRCSSQSGHNTVSWYQQALGQGPQFIFQYYREEENGRGNFPPRFSGLQFPNYSSELNVNALELDDSALYLCASSLAGASYEQYFGPGTRLTVT.

This clone turned up a few times. This chain uses TRBV19 with TRBJ1-1; unclear D gene. Germline CDR1 is LNHDA and CDR2 is SQIVND (reference sequence). The ends were cut back, 8 bases at V and 1 base at J, with 14 bases in the middle. This CDR3 has 14 residues. CDR3 sequence: CASSLLAANTEAFF. The CDR3 nucleotides are TGTGCCAGTTCCCTTCTTGCGGCGAACACTGAAGCTTTCTTT.

J is TRBJ2-7 and V is TRBV5-1; D gene unclear. The CDR3 contains 14 residues. Trimming removed 0 bases from V and 2 bases from J, with 9 bases in between. The germline V gene encodes CDR1 SGHRS and CDR2 YFSETQ. The DNA for the CDR3 is TGCGCCAGCAGCTTGGCCAAACCAGCCTACGAGCAGTACTTC. Its protein product is CASSLAKPAYEQYF.

The genes are TRBV27 and TRBJ2-7, with D possibly TRBD2 on 6 matching bases. Germline CDR1 MNHEY, CDR2 SMNVEV (reference sequence). Trimming pared 6 bases from V and 6 bases from J, leaving 21 bases between. CDR3 length: 15 amino acids. The chain's CDR3 is CASSPDPWRASEQYF. CDR3 coding DNA: TGTGCCAGCAGCCCGGACCCCTGGAGGGCCAGCGAGCAGTACTTC.

The chain has TRBV12-5 and TRBJ2-7, with a possible D match to TRBD1 (6 bases). Looked up from germline, CDR1 is LGHNT and CDR2 is FRNRAP. The CDR3 runs to 13 residues. The V gene lost 4 bases and the J gene lost 4 bases, with 11 bases spanning the gap. In DNA form, the CDR3 reads TGTGCTAGTGGTTCCGGGACACTGTACGAGCAGTACTTC. Its translation is CASGSGTLYEQYF.

The chain uses TRBV2 and TRBJ2-7; D is unresolved. The CDR3 loop spans 13 amino acids. Trimming stripped 4 bases from V and 3 bases from J, with 10 bases between. The germline CDR1 and CDR2 sequences are SNHLY and FYNNEI. CDR3: CASSVGVSYEQYF. DNA for the CDR3: TGTGCCAGCAGTGTAGGTGTGAGCTACGAGCAGTACTTC.

The chain couples TRBV6-1 to TRBJ1-1; no reliable D call. The ends were cut back, 6 bases at V and 0 bases at J, with 8 bases in the middle. The CDR3 runs 13 residues. Germline V gene lookup returns CDR1 MNHNS and CDR2 SASEGT. The CDR3, as DNA: TGTGCCAGCAGGCGTGCAGTGAACACTGAAGCTTTCTTT. This gives the protein CASRRAVNTEAFF.

The table lists this clone with a few counts. The chain has TRBV11-2 and TRBJ1-1; D not certain. Germline-derived CDR1 and CDR2 are SGHAT and FQNNGV. The CDR3 runs to 12 residues. V lost 3 bases to trimming and J lost 10 bases, with 12 bases between them. CDR3 residues: CASSLQAFGAFF. CDR3 nucleotide sequence: TGTGCCAGCAGCTTGCAGGCTTTCGGAGCTTTCTTT. Using reference TRBV11-2 and TRBJ1-1 for the parts outside the CDR3, the full variable domain is EAGVAQSPRYKIIEKRQSVAFWCNPISGHATLYWYQQILGQGPKLLIQFQNNGVVDDSQLPKDRFSAERLKGVDSTLKIQPAKLEDSAVYLCASSLQAFGAFFGQGTRLTVV.

V gene TRBV4-2 combines with J gene TRBJ2-1; D not certain. Trimming took 4 bases from V and 10 from J, leaving 17 bases between them. CDR1 and CDR2 from the germline V gene are LGHNA and YNFKEQ. The CDR3 covers 14 residues. CDR3 region: CASSPVGRAEEQFF. In DNA form, the CDR3 reads TGTGCCAGCAGCCCTGTGGGCCGGGCAGAGGAGCAGTTCTTC.

This chain joins TRBV11-1 and TRBJ2-7; D is unclear. This CDR3 is 13 amino acids long. From germline, CDR1 is SGHAT and CDR2 FQDESV (reference sequence). The germline V and J ends were trimmed by 1 base and 4 bases, with 8 bases remaining between them. The CDR3 loop is CASSLVPGYEQYF. The CDR3 region has the DNA TGTGCCAGCAGCTTAGTACCGGGTTACGAGCAGTACTTC. Full variable domain (remainder filled in from reference TRBV11-1 and TRBJ2-7): EAEVAQSPRYKITEKSQAVAFWCDPISGHATLYWYRQILGQGPELLVQFQDESVVDDSQLPKDRFSAERLKGVDSTLKIQPAELGDSAMYLCASSLVPGYEQYFGPGTRLTVT.

This sequence joins TRBV19 and TRBJ1-5; D ambiguous. This CDR3 spans 13 amino acids. V lost 9 bases and J 5 bases, leaving 14 bases between the germline ends. Germline V gives CDR1 LNHDA, CDR2 SQIVND (reference sequence). CDR3 loop: CASSVGLDQPQHF. Here the CDR3 DNA reads TGTGCCAGCAGTGTGGGTCTAGATCAGCCCCAGCATTTT. The entire variable domain, with the rest obtained from reference TRBV19 and TRBJ1-5, is as follows: DGGITQSPKYLFRKEGQNVTLSCEQNLNHDAMYWYRQDPGQGLRLIYYSQIVNDFQKGDIAEGYSVSREKKESFPLTVTSAQKNPTAFYLCASSVGLDQPQHFGDGTRLSIL.

The V gene is TRBV28, the J gene TRBJ2-5, with TRBD1 matching over 7 bases. In germline, CDR1 is MDHEN, CDR2 SYDVKM. The J segment lost 5 bases and the V segment lost 5 bases, leaving 11 bases of the junction unmatched. CDR3 size: 15 residues. The CDR3 protein is CASSQRTGQSETQYF. As DNA, the CDR3 is TGTGCCAGCAGTCAACGGACAGGTCAATCGGAGACCCAGTACTTC.

This chain joins TRBV2 and TRBJ2-3; D is possibly TRBD1 (5 bases). The CDR3 contains 15 residues. V lost 4 bases and J 2 bases, leaving 13 bases between the germline ends. Germline assignment: CDR1 SNHLY and CDR2 FYNNEI. The CDR3 bases are TGTGCCAGCAGTGTAAGGGGATTTAACACAGATACGCAGTATTTT. It yields the protein CASSVRGFNTDTQYF. Full variable domain (remainder filled in from reference TRBV2 and TRBJ2-3): EPEVTQTPSHQVTQMGQEVILRCVPISNHLYFYWYRQILGQKVEFLVSFYNNEISEKSEIFDDQFSVERPDGSNFTLKIRSTKLEDSAMYFCASSVRGFNTDTQYFGPGTRLTVL.

This clone has a handful of counts. This chain uses TRBV4-1 with TRBJ2-2; D is tentatively TRBD1 or TRBD2 (6 bases each). The CDR3 contains 16 residues. The germline V gene has CDR1 MGHRA and CDR2 YSYEKL. Trimming stripped 1 base from V and 4 bases from J, with 13 bases between. The CDR3 sequence is CASSQVTGATTGELFF. DNA for the CDR3: TGCGCCAGCAGCCAAGTAACGGGGGCGACCACCGGGGAGCTGTTTTTT.